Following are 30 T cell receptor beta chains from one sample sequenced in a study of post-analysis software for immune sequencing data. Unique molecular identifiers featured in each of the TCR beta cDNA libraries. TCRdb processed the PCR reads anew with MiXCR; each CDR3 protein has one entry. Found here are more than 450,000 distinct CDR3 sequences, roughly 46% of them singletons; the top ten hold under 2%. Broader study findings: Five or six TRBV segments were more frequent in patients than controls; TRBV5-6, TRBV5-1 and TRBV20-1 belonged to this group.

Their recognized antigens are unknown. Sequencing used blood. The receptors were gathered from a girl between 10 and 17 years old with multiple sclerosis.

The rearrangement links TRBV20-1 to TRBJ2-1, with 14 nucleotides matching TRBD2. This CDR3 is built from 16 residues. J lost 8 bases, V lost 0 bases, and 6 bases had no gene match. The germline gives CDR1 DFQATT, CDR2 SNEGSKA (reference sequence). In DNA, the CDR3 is TGCAGTGCTAGAGATGGGGGGACTAGCGGGAGACATGAGCAGTTCTTC. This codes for CSARDGGTSGRHEQFF.

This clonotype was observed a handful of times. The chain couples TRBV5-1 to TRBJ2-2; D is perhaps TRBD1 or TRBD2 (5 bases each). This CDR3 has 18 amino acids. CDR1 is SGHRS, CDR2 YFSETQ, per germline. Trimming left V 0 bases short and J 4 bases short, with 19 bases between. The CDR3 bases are TGCGCCAGCAGCTTGGCCGGCTTCCGGGACCTTAGCACCGGGGAGCTGTTTTTT. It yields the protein CASSLAGFRDLSTGELFF.

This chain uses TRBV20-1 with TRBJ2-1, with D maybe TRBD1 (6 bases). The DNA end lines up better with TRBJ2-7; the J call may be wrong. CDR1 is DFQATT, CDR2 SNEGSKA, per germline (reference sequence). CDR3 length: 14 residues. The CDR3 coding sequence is TGCAGTGCTAGCGAGGACAGCTCCTACAATGAGCAGTACTTC. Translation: CSASEDSSYNEQYF.

CDR3 nucleotides: TGTGCCAGCAGTTTACAGGGGGCGCAAGAGCAGTACTTC. It specifies CASSLQGAQEQYF. This chain joins TRBV12-3 or TRBV12-4 and TRBJ2-7, with 8 bases matching TRBD1. CDR3 length: 13 amino acids. After removal of 2 bases from V and 7 bases from J, the junction contained 4 bases not matched to a gene.

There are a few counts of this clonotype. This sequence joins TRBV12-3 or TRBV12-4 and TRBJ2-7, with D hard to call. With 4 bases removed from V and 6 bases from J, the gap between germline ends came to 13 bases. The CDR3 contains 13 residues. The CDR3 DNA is TGTGCCAGCAGTTCGAGTTCTGTTGGCGAGCAGTACTTC. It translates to CASSSSSVGEQYF.

The CDR3 DNA reads TGTGCCAGCAGCCCCTTTAGAGCGGGAGACGACGAGCAGTACTTC. Its translation is CASSPFRAGDDEQYF. The chain combines TRBV7-9 with TRBJ2-7, with TRBD2 matching 8 bases. This CDR3 has 15 residues. Germline loops: CDR1 SEHNR, CDR2 FQNEAQ (reference sequence). J was trimmed by 5 bases and V by 5 bases; bases with no gene match: 11.

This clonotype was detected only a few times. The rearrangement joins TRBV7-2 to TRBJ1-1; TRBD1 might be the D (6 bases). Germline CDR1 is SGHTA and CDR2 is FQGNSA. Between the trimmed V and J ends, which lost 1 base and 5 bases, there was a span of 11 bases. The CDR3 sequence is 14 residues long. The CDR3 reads CASSLDRVGTEAFF. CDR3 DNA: TGTGCCAGCAGCTTAGACAGGGTGGGTACTGAAGCTTTCTTT.

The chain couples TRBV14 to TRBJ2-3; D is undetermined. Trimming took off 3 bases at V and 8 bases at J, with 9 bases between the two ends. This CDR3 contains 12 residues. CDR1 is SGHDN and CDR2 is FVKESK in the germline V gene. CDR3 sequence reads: CASSHGAVTQYF. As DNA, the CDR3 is TGTGCCAGCAGCCACGGCGCCGTTACGCAGTATTTT.

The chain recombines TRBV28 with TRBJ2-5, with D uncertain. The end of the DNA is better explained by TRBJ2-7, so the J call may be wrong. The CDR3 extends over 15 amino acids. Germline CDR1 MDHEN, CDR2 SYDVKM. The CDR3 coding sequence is TGTGCCAGCAGTTTGCAGTGGCAGTCCTCCTACGAGCAGTACTTC. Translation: CASSLQWQSSYEQYF.

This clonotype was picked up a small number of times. The CDR3 nucleotides are TGTGCCAGCAGTGCCCCTAGGGGCGGGACGACAGATACGCAGTATTTT. Its translation is CASSAPRGGTTDTQYF. This chain joins TRBV6-1 and TRBJ2-3; TRBD2 is a possible D gene (6 bases). The CDR3 contains 16 residues. Looked up from germline, CDR1 is MNHNS and CDR2 is SASEGT. The V and J ends lost 4 bases and 3 bases respectively, with 17 bases between them.

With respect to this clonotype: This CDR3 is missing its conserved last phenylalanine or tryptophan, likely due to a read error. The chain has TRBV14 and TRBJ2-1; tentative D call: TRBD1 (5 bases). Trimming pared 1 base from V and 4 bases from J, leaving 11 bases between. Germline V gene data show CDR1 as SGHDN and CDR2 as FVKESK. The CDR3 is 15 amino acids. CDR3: CASSQGQSPYNEQFY. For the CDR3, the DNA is TGTGCCAGCAGCCAAGGACAGAGCCCATACAATGAGCAGTTCTAC.

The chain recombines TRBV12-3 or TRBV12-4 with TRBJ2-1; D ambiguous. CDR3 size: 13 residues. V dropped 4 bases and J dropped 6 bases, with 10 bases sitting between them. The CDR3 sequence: CASSSRNGNEQFF. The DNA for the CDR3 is TGTGCCAGCAGTTCAAGAAACGGCAATGAGCAGTTCTTC.

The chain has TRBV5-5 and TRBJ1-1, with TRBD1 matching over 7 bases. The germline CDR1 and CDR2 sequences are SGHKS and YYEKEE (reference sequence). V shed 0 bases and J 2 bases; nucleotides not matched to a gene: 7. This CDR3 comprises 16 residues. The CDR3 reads CASSLAPDRSNTEAFF. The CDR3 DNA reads TGTGCCAGCAGCTTGGCCCCGGACAGGTCCAACACTGAAGCTTTCTTT.

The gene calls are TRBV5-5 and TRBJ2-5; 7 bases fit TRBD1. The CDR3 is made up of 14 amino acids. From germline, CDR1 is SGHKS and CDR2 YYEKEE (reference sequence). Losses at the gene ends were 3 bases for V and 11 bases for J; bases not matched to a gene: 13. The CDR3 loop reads CASSWTGGGNEQYF. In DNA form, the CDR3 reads TGTGCCAGCAGCTGGACAGGTGGTGGCAATGAGCAGTACTTC.

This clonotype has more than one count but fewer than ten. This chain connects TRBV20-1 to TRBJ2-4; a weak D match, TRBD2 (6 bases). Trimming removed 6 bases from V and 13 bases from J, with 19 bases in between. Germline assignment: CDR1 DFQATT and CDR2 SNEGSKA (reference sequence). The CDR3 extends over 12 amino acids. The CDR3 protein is CSARRIPGEQYF. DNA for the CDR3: TGCAGTGCAAGAAGGATACCGGGGGAGCAGTACTTC.

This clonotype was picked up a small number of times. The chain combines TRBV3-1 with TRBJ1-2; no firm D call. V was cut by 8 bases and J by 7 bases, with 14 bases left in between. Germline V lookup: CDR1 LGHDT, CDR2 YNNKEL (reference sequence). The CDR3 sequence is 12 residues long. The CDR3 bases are TGTGCCAGCTGGCTGGCTGGTGGTGGCTACACCTTC. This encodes CASWLAGGGYTF.

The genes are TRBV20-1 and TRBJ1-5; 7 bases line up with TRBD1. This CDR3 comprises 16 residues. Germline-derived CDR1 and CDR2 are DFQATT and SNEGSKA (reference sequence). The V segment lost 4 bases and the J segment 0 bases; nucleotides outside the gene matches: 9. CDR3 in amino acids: CSATYQGGHSNQPQHF. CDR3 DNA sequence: TGCAGTGCTACCTATCAGGGGGGACATAGCAATCAGCCCCAGCATTTT.

The CDR3 is CASSLLGRGNTEAFF. DNA of the CDR3: TGTGCCAGCAGTTTACTGGGACGGGGGAACACTGAAGCTTTCTTT. The rearrangement uses TRBV12-3 or TRBV12-4 and TRBJ1-1; D is possibly TRBD1 (5 bases). The CDR3 extends over 15 amino acids. The V and J ends lost 2 bases and 1 base respectively, with 11 bases between them.

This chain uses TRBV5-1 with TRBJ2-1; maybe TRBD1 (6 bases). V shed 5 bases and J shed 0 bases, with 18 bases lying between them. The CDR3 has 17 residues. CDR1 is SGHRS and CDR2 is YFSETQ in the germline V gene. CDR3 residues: CASRNTQGNFSYNEQFF. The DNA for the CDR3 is TGCGCCAGCAGAAACACACAGGGCAACTTCTCCTACAATGAGCAGTTCTTC.

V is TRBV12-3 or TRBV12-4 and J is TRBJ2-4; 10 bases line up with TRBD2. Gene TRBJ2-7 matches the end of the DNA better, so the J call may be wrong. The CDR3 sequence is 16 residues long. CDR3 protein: CASSLAEGLALYEQYF. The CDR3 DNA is TGTGCCAGCAGTTTAGCGGAGGGACTAGCGCTGTACGAGCAGTACTTC.

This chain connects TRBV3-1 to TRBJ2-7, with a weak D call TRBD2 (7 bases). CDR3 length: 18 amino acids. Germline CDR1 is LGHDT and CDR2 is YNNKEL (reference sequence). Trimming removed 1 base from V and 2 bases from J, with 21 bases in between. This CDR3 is CASSQAPGGGQNPYEQYF. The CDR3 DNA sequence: TGTGCCAGCAGCCAAGCTCCGGGGGGAGGACAGAATCCCTACGAGCAGTACTTC.

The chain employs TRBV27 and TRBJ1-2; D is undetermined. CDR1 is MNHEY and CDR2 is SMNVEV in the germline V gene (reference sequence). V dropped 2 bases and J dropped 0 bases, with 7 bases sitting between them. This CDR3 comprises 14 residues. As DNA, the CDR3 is TGTGCCAGCAGTTTAGCAGTCACTAACTATGGCTACACCTTC. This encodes CASSLAVTNYGYTF.

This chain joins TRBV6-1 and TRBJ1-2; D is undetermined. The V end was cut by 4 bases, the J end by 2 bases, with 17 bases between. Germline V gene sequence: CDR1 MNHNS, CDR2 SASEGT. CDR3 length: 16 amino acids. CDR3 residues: CASSARGGIGNYGYTF. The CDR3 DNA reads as TGTGCCAGCAGTGCGCGGGGAGGCATAGGGAACTATGGCTACACCTTC.

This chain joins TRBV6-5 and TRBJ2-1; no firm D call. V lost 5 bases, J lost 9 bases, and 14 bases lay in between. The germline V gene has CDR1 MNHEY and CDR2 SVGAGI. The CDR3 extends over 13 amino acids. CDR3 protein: CASSPTPRSEQFF. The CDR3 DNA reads TGTGCCAGCAGTCCCACCCCCAGGAGTGAGCAGTTCTTC.

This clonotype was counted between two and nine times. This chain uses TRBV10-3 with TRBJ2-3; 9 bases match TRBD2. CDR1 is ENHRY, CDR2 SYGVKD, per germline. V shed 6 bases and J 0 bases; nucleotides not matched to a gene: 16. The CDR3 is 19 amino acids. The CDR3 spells CAIRLYLGGGEPSTDTQYF. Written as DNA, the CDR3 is TGTGCCATCAGATTGTATCTCGGCGGGGGGGAACCTAGCACAGATACGCAGTATTTT.

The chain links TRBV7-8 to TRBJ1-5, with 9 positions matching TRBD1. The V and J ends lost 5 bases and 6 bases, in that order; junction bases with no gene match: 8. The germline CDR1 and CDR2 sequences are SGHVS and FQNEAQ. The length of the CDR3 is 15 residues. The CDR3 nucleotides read TGTGCCAGCAGCGACGGGACAGGGTGGATTCAGCCCCAGCATTTT. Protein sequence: CASSDGTGWIQPQHF. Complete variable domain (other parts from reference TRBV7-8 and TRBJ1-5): GAGVSQSPRYKVAKRGQDVALRCDPISGHVSLFWYQQALGQGPEFLTYFQNEAQLDKSGLPSDRFFAERPEGSVSTLKIQRTQQEDSAVYLCASSDGTGWIQPQHFGDGTRLSIL.

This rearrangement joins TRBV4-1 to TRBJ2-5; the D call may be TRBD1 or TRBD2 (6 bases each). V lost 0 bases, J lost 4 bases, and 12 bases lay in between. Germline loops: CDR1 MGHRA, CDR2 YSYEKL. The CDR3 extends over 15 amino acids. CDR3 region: CASSQDGGRGETQYF. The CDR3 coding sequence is TGCGCCAGCAGCCAAGACGGGGGCCGGGGAGAGACCCAGTACTTC.

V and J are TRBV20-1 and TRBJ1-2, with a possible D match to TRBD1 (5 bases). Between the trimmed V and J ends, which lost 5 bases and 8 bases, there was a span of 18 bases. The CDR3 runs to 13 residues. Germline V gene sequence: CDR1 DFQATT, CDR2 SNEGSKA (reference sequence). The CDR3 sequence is CSAPRTDTRGYTF. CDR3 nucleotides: TGCAGTGCTCCCCGGACGGACACTCGAGGCTACACCTTC.

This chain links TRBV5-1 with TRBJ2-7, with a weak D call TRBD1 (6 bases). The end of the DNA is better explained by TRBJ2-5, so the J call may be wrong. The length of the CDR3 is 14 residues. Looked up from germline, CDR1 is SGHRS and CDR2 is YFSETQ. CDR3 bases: TGCGCCAGCAACCCGACCGGGACAAGGGAGACCCAGTACTTC. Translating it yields CASNPTGTRETQYF.

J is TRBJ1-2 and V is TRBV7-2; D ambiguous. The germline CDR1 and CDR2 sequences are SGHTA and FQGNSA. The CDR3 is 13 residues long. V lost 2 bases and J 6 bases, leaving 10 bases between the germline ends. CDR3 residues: CASSLRARNGYTF. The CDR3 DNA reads TGTGCCAGCAGCTTACGGGCTAGAAATGGCTACACCTTC.